This TCR beta chain was recorded in a study of T cells in tumors after PD-1 blockade (dated by TCRdb to the late 2010s). Turning to the overall study: Patients with prior checkpoint blockade, systemic immunosuppressant use, or recent radiotherapy or other anti-cancer therapy within 4 weeks were excluded. Pembrolizumab 200 mg every 3 weeks or cemiplimab 350 mg every 2 weeks was administered to patients. A subset of patients also received ongoing daily vismodegib 150 mg during anti-PD-1 treatment. Peripheral blood samples averaged approximately 100,000 TCR templates (range 24,679-257,772) and 36,536 unique clonotypes. Paired single-cell RNA and TCR sequencing was done in the study on site-matched tumors from patients with BCC or SCC, both before and after anti-PD-1 therapy. To compare blood and tumor clonotypes, bulk TCR sequencing was performed on approximately ten peripheral blood samples from roughly 5 patients. RECIST version 1.1 was used to assess clinical response. General findings and caveats noted by the study authors: About 41% of tumor TCR clonotypes were found in blood, and some novel exhausted tumor clones appeared in pre-treatment blood, suggesting peripheral recruitment. Where the novel T cell clones came from was not determined, and possible sources could include lymphoid organs or rare unexpanded clones inside the tumor or in the tumor periphery.

Deep TCRbeta sequencing was performed with the immunoSEQ platform. In the authors' own workflow: Only productive rearrangements were exported from the immunoSEQ Analyzer for further analysis. T cell phenotypes were assigned to bulk TCRbeta clonotypes by matching the clonotypes to single-cell RNA+TCR-seq clones that had the same TCRbeta sequence. Using bulk TCR sequencing data, clone enrichment in tumor was calculated by dividing a clone's tumor frequency by the same clone's PBMC frequency. TCRs were grouped by GLIPH into specificity groups, defined as clusters of distinct TCRs likely recognizing common antigens via shared CDR3 motifs. Not all clones reach the TCRdb copy of this immuneACCESS table, which keeps in-frame sequences only. Checked studies attribute under half of the gap to unresolved V genes and leave the rest unexplained. V and J calls and clone size follow that table, whereas D and trimming were derived from the DNA. Within this sample are about 63,000 clones, with 74% of them counted one time only. Jointly, the top ten make up 4.7% of the sample.

The CDR3 sequence holds 15 residues, the cysteine and phenylalanine included. Just CDR3 DNA is preserved here, 45 bases in frame from base 1. V is shortened by 5 bases, J by 0 bases, and the region joining them spans 10 bases. CDR1 and CDR2, looked up from the germline V gene, are KGHDR and SFDVKD. This clone has just one count. What this receptor recognizes is not known. Qualities for individual bases were not recorded, and no much larger clone is one base off. According to the study, the label for this sample's time point signals: after anti-PD-1 therapy. For bulk TCRbeta sequencing, genomic DNA was extracted from tumor biopsies or peripheral blood, and input amounts ranged from roughly 616 ng to 6,004 ng. Every patient was a poor candidate for surgical resection and had histologically proven advanced or metastatic basal or squamous cell carcinoma. Of the ten or so patients making up the basal cell carcinoma cohort, several underwent bulk tumor TCR sequencing.

The TCR originated in a human donor with basal cell carcinoma. The specimen comprised PBMCs, sampled after anti-PD-1 treatment. The V gene is TRBV24-1 and the J gene is TRBJ2-1; the D gene cannot be resolved beyond TRBD1 or TRBD2, each matching 5 bases. The DNA reads as follows: TGTGCCACCAGTGGGGGGAAAAGCTCCTACAATGAGCAGTTCTTC. Its protein product is CATSGGKSSYNEQFF.